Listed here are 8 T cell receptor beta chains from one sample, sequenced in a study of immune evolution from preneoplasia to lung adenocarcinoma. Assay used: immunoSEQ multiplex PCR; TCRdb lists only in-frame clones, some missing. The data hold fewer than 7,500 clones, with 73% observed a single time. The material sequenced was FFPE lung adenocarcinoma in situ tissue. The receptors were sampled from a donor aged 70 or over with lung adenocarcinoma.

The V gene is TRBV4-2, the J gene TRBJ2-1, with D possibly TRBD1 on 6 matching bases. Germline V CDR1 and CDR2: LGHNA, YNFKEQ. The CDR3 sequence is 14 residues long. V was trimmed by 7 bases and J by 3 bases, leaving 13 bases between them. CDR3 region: CASTSRTDYNEQFF. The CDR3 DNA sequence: TGTGCCAGCACCTCAAGGACAGACTACAATGAGCAGTTCTTC.

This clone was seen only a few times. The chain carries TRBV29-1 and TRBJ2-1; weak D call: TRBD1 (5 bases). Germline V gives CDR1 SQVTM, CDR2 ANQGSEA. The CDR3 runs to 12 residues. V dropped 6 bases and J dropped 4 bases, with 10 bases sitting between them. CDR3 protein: CSVPDIYNEQFF. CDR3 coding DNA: TGCAGCGTCCCGGACATTTACAATGAGCAGTTCTTC.

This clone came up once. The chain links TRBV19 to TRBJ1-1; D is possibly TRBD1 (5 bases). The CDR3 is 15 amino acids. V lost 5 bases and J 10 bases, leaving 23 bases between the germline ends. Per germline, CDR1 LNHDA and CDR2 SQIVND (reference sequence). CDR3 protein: CASSPREGSPMGAFF. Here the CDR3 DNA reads TGTGCCAGTAGTCCCCGAGAGGGGTCCCCGATGGGAGCTTTCTTT. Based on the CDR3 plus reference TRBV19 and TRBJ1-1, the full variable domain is DGGITQSPKYLFRKEGQNVTLSCEQNLNHDAMYWYRQDPGQGLRLIYYSQIVNDFQKGDIAEGYSVSREKKESFPLTVTSAQKNPTAFYLCASSPREGSPMGAFFGQGTRLTVV.

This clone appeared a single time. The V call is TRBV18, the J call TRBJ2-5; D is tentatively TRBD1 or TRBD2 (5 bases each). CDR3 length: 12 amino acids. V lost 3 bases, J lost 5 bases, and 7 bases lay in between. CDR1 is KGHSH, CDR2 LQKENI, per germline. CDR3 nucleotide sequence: TGTGCCAGCTCACCGGGACGGGAGACCCAGTACTTC. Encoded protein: CASSPGRETQYF.

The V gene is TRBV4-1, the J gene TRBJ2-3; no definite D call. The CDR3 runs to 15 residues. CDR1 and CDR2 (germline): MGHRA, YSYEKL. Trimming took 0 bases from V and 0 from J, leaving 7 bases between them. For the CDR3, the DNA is TGCGCCAGCAGCCAAGATCACCGAAGCACAGATACGCAGTATTTT. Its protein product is CASSQDHRSTDTQYF.

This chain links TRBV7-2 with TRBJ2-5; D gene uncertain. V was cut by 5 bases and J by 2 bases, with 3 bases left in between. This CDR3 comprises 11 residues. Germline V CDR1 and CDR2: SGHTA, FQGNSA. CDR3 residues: CASSKQETQYF. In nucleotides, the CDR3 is TGTGCCAGCAGCAAACAAGAGACCCAGTACTTC.

DNA of the CDR3: TGTGCCAGCAGCACGGGGGAAGCTTTCTTT. Translation gives CASSTGEAFF. The chain carries TRBV5-5 and TRBJ1-1; D not certain. The CDR3 length is 10 residues. CDR1 SGHKS and CDR2 YYEKEE come from the germline V gene (reference sequence). Trimming cost V 4 bases and J 8 bases, with 6 bases left between them. Together with reference TRBV5-5 and TRBJ1-1, the CDR3 gives the full variable domain: DAGVTQSPTHLIKTRGQQVTLRCSPISGHKSVSWYQQVLGQGPQFIFQYYEKEERGRGNFPDRFSARQFPNYSSELNVNALLLGDSALYLCASSTGEAFFGQGTRLTVV.

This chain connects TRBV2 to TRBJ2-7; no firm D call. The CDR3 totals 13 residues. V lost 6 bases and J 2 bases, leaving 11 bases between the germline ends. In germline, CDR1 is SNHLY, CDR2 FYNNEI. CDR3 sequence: CASRASATYEQYF. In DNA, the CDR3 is TGTGCCAGCAGAGCCTCTGCCACCTACGAGCAGTACTTC.